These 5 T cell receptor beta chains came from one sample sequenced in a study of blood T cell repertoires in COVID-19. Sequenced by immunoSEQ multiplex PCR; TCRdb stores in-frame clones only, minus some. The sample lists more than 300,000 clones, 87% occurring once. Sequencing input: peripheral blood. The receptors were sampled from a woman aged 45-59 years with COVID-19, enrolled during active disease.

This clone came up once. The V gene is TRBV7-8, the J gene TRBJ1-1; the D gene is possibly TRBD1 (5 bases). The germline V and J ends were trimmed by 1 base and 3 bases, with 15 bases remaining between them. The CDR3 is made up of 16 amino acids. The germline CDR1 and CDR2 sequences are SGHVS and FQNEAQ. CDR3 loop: CASSLDSGGLYTEAFF. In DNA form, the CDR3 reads TGTGCCAGCAGCTTAGATTCGGGGGGATTGTACACTGAAGCTTTCTTT.

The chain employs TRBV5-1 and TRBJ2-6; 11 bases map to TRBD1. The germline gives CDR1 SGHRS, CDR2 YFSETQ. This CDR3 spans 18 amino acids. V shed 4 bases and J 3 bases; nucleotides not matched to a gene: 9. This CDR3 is CASSRRDRGNSGANVLTF. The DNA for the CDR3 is TGCGCCAGCAGCCGTCGGGACAGGGGGAATAGTGGGGCCAACGTCCTGACTTTC.

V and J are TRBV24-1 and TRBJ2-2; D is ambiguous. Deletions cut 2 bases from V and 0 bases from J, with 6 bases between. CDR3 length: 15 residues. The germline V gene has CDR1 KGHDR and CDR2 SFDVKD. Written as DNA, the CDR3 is TGTGCCACCAGTGATTCCAGAACGAACACCGGGGAGCTGTTTTTT. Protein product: CATSDSRTNTGELFF.

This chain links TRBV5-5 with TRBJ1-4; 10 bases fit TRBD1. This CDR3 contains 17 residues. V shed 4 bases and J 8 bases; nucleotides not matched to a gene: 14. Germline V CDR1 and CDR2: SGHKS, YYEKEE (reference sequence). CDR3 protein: CASSRAVGGQGREKLFF. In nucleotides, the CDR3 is TGTGCCAGCAGCCGCGCCGTGGGGGGACAGGGGAGAGAAAAACTGTTTTTT. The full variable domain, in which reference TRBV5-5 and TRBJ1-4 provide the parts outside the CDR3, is DAGVTQSPTHLIKTRGQQVTLRCSPISGHKSVSWYQQVLGQGPQFIFQYYEKEERGRGNFPDRFSARQFPNYSSELNVNALLLGDSALYLCASSRAVGGQGREKLFFGSGTQLSVL.

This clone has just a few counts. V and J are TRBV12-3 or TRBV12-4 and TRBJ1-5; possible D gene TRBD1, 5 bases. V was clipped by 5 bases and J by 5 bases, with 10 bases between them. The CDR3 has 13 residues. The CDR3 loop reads CASSGADYQPQHF. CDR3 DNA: TGTGCCAGCAGTGGGGCAGATTATCAGCCCCAGCATTTT.